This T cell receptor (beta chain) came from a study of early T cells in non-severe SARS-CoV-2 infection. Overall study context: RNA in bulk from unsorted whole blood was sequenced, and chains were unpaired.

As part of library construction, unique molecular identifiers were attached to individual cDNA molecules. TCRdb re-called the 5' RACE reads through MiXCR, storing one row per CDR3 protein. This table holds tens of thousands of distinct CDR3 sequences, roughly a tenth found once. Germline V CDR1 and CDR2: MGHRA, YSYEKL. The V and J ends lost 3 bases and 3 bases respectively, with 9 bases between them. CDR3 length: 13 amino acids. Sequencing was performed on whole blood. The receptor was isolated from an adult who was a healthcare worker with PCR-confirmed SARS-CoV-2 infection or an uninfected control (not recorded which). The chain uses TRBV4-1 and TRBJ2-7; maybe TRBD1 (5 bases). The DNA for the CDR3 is TGCGCCAGCAGCCAGACCGACAGCTACGAGCAGTACTTC. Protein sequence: CASSQTDSYEQYF.